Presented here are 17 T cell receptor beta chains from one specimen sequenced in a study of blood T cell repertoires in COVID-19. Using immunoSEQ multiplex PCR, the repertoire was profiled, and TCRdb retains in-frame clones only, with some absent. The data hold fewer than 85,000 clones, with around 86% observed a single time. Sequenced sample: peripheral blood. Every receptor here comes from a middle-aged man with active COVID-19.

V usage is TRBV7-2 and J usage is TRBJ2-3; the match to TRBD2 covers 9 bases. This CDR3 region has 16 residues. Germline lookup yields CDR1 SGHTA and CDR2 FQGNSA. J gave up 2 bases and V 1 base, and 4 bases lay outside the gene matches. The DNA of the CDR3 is TGTGCCAGCAGCTTAGGGGCGGGGGGGTTCACAGATACGCAGTATTTT. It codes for CASSLGAGGFTDTQYF.

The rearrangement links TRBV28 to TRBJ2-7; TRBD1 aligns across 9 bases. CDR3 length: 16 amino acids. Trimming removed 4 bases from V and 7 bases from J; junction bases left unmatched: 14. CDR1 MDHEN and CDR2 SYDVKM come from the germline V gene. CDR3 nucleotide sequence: TGTGCCAGCAGTTCCTCCGGGACAGGGAGGTTTTTAGAGCAGTACTTC. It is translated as CASSSSGTGRFLEQYF. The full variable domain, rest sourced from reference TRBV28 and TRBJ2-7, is DVKVTQSSRYLVKRTGEKVFLECVQDMDHENMFWYRQDPGLGLRLIYFSYDVKMKEKGDIPEGYSVSREKKERFSLILESASTNQTSMYLCASSSSGTGRFLEQYFGPGTRLTVT.

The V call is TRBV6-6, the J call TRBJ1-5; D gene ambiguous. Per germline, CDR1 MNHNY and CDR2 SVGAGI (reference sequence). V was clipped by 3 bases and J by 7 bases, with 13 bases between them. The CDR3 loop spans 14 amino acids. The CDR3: CASSYTAGTQPQHF. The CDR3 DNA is TGTGCCAGCAGTTATACGGCAGGCACCCAGCCCCAGCATTTT.

The CDR3 DNA sequence: TGTGCCACCAGCAGACGACAGGGTAACTACGAGCAGTACTTC. Its protein product is CATSRRQGNYEQYF. The chain is built from TRBV15 and TRBJ2-7; 7 nucleotides agree with TRBD1. The CDR3 spans 14 residues. V lost 2 bases, J lost 3 bases, and 4 bases stayed unmatched. Germline values: CDR1 LNHNV, CDR2 YYDKDF (reference sequence). The full variable domain, in which reference TRBV15 and TRBJ2-7 provide the parts outside the CDR3, is DAMVIQNPRYQVTQFGKPVTLSCSQTLNHNVMYWYQQKSSQAPKLLFHYYDKDFNNEADTPDNFQSRRPNTSFCFLDIRSPGLGDTAMYLCATSRRQGNYEQYFGPGTRLTVT.

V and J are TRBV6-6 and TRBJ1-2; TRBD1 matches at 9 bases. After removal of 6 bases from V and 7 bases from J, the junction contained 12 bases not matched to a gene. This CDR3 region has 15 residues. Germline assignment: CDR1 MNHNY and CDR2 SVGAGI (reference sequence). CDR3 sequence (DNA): TGTGCCAGCAGGGCCAATCGGGACAGGGAAGGTGGCTACACCTTC. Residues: CASRANRDREGGYTF.

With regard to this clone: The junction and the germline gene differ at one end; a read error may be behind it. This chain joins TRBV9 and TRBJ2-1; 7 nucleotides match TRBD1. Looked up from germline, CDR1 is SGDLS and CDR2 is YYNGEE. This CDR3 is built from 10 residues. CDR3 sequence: CASSGQGLLF. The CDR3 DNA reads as TGTGCCAGCAGCGGACAGGGATTGCTCTTC.

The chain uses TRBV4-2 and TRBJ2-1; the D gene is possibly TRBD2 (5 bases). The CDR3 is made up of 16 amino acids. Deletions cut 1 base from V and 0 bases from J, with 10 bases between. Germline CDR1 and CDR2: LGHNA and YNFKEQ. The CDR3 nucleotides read TGTGCCAGCAGCCAAGGGGTAGCGCCCTCCTACAATGAGCAGTTCTTC. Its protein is CASSQGVAPSYNEQFF.

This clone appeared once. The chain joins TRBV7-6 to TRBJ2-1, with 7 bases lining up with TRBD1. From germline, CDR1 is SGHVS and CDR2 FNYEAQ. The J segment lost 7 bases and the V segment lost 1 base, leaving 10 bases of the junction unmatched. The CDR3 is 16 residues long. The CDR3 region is CASSLGNGGGQNEQFF. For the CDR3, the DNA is TGTGCCAGCAGCTTAGGGAACGGTGGGGGACAGAATGAGCAGTTCTTC.

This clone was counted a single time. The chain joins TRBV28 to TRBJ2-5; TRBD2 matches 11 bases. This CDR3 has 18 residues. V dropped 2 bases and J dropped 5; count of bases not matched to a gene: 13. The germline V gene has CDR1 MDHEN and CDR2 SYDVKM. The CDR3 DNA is TGTGCCAGCAGTTTAAGAGGGACTAGCGGCTCGGCACGTGAGACCCAGTACTTC. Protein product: CASSLRGTSGSARETQYF.

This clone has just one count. The chain's CDR3 is CASSLPQDSLSNQPQHF. The CDR3 nucleotides are TGTGCCAGCAGTTTGCCGCAGGACAGTTTGAGCAATCAGCCCCAGCATTTT. This chain joins TRBV28 and TRBJ1-5; TRBD1 is a possible D gene (6 bases). Germline CDR1 reads MDHEN; CDR2 reads SYDVKM. Trimming pared 3 bases from V and 1 base from J, leaving 16 bases between. The CDR3 runs 17 residues. Filled out from reference TRBV28 and TRBJ1-5, the complete variable domain reads DVKVTQSSRYLVKRTGEKVFLECVQDMDHENMFWYRQDPGLGLRLIYFSYDVKMKEKGDIPEGYSVSREKKERFSLILESASTNQTSMYLCASSLPQDSLSNQPQHFGDGTRLSIL.

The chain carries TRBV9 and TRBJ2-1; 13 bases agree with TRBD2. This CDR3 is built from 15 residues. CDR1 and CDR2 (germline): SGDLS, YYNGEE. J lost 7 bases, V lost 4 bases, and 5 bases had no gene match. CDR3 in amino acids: CASSPGTSGKNEQFF. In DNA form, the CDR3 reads TGTGCCAGCAGCCCCGGGACTAGCGGGAAGAATGAGCAGTTCTTC. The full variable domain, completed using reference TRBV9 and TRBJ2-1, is DSGVTQTPKHLITATGQRVTLRCSPRSGDLSVYWYQQSLDQGLQFLIQYYNGEERAKGNILERFSAQQFPDLHSELNLSSLELGDSALYFCASSPGTSGKNEQFFGPGTRLTVL.

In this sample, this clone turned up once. The CDR3: CASSSIGTGDEQYF. The CDR3 DNA is TGTGCCAGCAGTTCCATCGGGACAGGTGACGAGCAGTACTTC. V is TRBV6-5 and J is TRBJ2-7, with 8 bases fitting TRBD1. V was pared by 4 bases and J by 5 bases, with 7 bases of the junction left unmatched. CDR1 is MNHEY, CDR2 SVGAGI, per germline. CDR3 size: 14 residues.

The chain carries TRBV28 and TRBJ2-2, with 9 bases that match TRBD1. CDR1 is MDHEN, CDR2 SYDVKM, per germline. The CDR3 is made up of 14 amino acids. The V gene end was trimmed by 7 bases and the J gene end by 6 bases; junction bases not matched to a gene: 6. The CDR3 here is CASNVQGAPGELFF. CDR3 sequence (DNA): TGTGCCAGCAATGTACAGGGGGCGCCCGGGGAGCTGTTTTTT.

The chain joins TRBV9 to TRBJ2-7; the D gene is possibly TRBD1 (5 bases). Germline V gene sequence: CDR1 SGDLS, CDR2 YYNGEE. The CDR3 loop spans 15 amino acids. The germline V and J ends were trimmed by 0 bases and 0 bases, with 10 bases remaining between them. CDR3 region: CASSVGQGFSYEQYF. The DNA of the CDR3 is TGTGCCAGCAGCGTAGGGCAGGGATTCTCCTACGAGCAGTACTTC. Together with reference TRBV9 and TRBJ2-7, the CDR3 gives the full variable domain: DSGVTQTPKHLITATGQRVTLRCSPRSGDLSVYWYQQSLDQGLQFLIQYYNGEERAKGNILERFSAQQFPDLHSELNLSSLELGDSALYFCASSVGQGFSYEQYFGPGTRLTVT.

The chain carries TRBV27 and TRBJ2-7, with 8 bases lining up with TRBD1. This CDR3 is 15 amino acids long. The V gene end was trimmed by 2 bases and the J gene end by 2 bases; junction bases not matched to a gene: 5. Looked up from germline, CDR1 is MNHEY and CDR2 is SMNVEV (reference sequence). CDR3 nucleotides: TGTGCCAGCAGTTTAAGGACAGGGCTTACCTACGAGCAGTACTTC. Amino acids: CASSLRTGLTYEQYF.

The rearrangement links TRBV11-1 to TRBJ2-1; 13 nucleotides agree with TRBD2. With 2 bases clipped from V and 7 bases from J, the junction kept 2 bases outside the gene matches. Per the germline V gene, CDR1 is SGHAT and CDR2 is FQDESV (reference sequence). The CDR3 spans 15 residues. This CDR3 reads CASSLTSGRANEQFF. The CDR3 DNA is TGTGCCAGCAGCTTAACTAGCGGGAGGGCAAATGAGCAGTTCTTC.

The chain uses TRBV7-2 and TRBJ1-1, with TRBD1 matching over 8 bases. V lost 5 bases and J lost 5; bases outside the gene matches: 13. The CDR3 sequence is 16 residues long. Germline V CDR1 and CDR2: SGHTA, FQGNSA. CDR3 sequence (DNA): TGTGCCAGCAGCCTTCGTCAGGGGGCGAGTCAAACTGAAGCTTTCTTT. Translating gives CASSLRQGASQTEAFF.